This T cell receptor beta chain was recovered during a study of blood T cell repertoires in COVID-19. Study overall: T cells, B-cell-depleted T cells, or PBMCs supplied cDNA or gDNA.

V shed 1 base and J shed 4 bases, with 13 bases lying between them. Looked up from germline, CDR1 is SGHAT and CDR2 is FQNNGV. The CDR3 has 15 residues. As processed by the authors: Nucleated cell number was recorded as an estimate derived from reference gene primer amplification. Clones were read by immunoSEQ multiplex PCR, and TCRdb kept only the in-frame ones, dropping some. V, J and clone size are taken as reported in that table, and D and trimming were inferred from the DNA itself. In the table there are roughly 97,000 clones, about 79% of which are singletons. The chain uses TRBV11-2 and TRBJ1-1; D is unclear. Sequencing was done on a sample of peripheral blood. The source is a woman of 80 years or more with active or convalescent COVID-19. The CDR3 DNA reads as TGTGCCAGCAGCTTAGCGCGGCCGGTCGGCACTGAAGCTTTCTTT. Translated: CASSLARPVGTEAFF.